The 23 T cell receptor beta chains in this list originate from one sample, sequenced in a study of PD-1 blockade in classical Hodgkin lymphoma. Every single patient, without exception, relapsed after autologous stem cell transplantation, and brentuximab vedotin exposure varied. Clones were read by immunoSEQ multiplex PCR, and TCRdb kept only the in-frame ones, dropping some. The table includes some 62,000 clones, about 91% detected once. The sequenced sample was peripheral blood mononuclear cells (PBMCs), obtained at baseline. The receptors were sampled from a human donor with classical Hodgkin lymphoma.

This clone was detected only once. The rearrangement uses TRBV20-1 and TRBJ1-2; D unresolved. Germline lookup yields CDR1 DFQATT and CDR2 SNEGSKA (reference sequence). This CDR3 region has 11 residues. The CDR3 DNA sequence: TGCAGAGTTCTCAGCCCCAAAGGCTACACCTTC. Translated, it gives CRVLSPKGYTF.

The genes are TRBV25-1 and TRBJ1-4; maybe TRBD1 (6 bases). Trimming removed 4 bases at V and 6 bases at J, with 15 bases between. The V gene's germline CDR1 is MGHDK and CDR2 SYGVNS. The CDR3 sequence is 15 residues long. The CDR3, as DNA: TGTGCCAGCAGTGGGGACTCTGGGACATATGAAAAACTGTTTTTT. Translated, it gives CASSGDSGTYEKLFF.

The chain is built from TRBV9 and TRBJ2-7; a weak D match, TRBD2 (5 bases). Trimming removed 0 bases at V and 2 bases at J, with 9 bases between. This CDR3 contains 14 residues. CDR1 and CDR2 (germline): SGDLS, YYNGEE. CDR3 residues: CASSVAGSAYEQYF. The CDR3 coding sequence is TGTGCCAGCAGCGTAGCGGGGTCGGCCTACGAGCAGTACTTC.

The chain employs TRBV14 and TRBJ2-3; D might be TRBD1 (6 bases). Germline CDR1 and CDR2: SGHDN and FVKESK. Trimming removed 0 bases from V and 1 base from J, with 11 bases in between. CDR3 length: 16 amino acids. The DNA of the CDR3 is TGTGCCAGCAGCCAAGACCAGGGGTTGGGCACAGATACGCAGTATTTT. The encoded protein is CASSQDQGLGTDTQYF.

The V gene is TRBV5-1, the J gene TRBJ2-1; D is perhaps TRBD1 or TRBD2 (5 bases each). The CDR3 sequence is 13 residues long. CDR1 is SGHRS and CDR2 is YFSETQ in the germline V gene. The V end lost 7 bases, the J end lost 8 bases, and 16 bases lay between the germline ends. CDR3 sequence: CASRGDAGYEQFF. CDR3 DNA: TGCGCCAGCCGTGGGGACGCAGGTTATGAGCAGTTCTTC.

The gene calls are TRBV7-2 and TRBJ1-1; 8 nucleotides match TRBD1. Germline CDR1 and CDR2: SGHTA and FQGNSA. V lost 1 base to trimming and J lost 4 bases; unmatched junction nucleotides: 2. The CDR3 is 14 residues long. The CDR3 nucleotides read TGTGCCAGCAGCTTAGAAACAGGGGGCACTGAAGCTTTCTTT. Translated, it gives CASSLETGGTEAFF.

This chain connects TRBV4-3 to TRBJ2-3, with 10 bases fitting TRBD2. Germline-derived CDR1 and CDR2 are LGHNA and YSLEER. The V and J ends lost 0 bases and 4 bases, in that order; junction bases with no gene match: 4. There are 16 residues in the CDR3. DNA of the CDR3: TGCGCCAGCAGCCAAGATTTAGCGGGGGGACCAGATACGCAGTATTTT. Translated: CASSQDLAGGPDTQYF.

V usage is TRBV5-4 and J usage is TRBJ2-3; D remains ambiguous. CDR1 and CDR2 (germline): SGHNT, YYREEE (reference sequence). CDR3 length equals 15 residues. Trimming left V 4 bases short and J 6 bases short, with 18 bases between. CDR3 residues: CASSQDRPTADTQYF. Written as DNA, the CDR3 is TGTGCCAGCAGCCAGGACCGACCTACAGCGGATACGCAGTATTTT.

The chain joins TRBV4-3 to TRBJ1-1, with TRBD1 as a possible D gene (5 bases). Trimming left V 4 bases short and J 2 bases short, with 17 bases between. Germline loops: CDR1 LGHNA, CDR2 YSLEER. The CDR3 consists of 16 residues. The CDR3 DNA sequence: TGCGCCAGCAGCCGAGATAGGCGGGGGGTTAACACTGAAGCTTTCTTT. This codes for CASSRDRRGVNTEAFF.

This chain links TRBV11-2 with TRBJ2-7; D is undetermined. V gave up 5 bases and J gave up 0 bases, with 5 bases separating them. Per the germline V gene, CDR1 is SGHAT and CDR2 is FQNNGV. The CDR3 is made up of 12 amino acids. DNA for the CDR3: TGTGCCAGCAGCCCCAGCTCCTACGAGCAGTACTTC. Translation gives CASSPSSYEQYF.

The chain carries TRBV27 and TRBJ1-1; weak D call: TRBD1 (5 bases). Germline loops: CDR1 MNHEY, CDR2 SMNVEV (reference sequence). The CDR3 contains 16 residues. The V and J ends lost 4 bases and 5 bases respectively, with 20 bases between them. CDR3 sequence: CASSSHGERGRTEAFF. CDR3 coding DNA: TGTGCCAGCAGTTCCCATGGGGAACGGGGCAGGACTGAAGCTTTCTTT.

The genes are TRBV27 and TRBJ2-3, with a weak D call TRBD2 (5 bases). Trimming cost V 7 bases and J 5 bases, with 7 bases left between them. The length of the CDR3 is 11 residues. CDR1 MNHEY and CDR2 SMNVEV come from the germline V gene (reference sequence). The CDR3 is CASTRGDTQYF. CDR3 DNA sequence: TGTGCCAGCACCCGGGGAGATACGCAGTATTTT.

This sequence joins TRBV7-1 and TRBJ2-7, with D possibly being TRBD1 or TRBD2 (5 bases each). TRBV7-1 is identified as an open reading frame with a role that is uncertain. V lost 4 bases and J 3 bases, leaving 13 bases between the germline ends. The CDR3 is made up of 14 amino acids. CDR3 residues: CASSYPGRGYEQYF. CDR3 sequence (DNA): TGTGCCAGCAGCTACCCGGGACGGGGCTACGAGCAGTACTTC.

This chain uses TRBV6-5 with TRBJ2-7; D is perhaps TRBD2 (6 bases). The V end was cut by 8 bases, the J end by 6 bases, with 11 bases between. The CDR3 spans 11 residues. CDR1 is MNHEY and CDR2 is SVGAGI in the germline V gene. The DNA for the CDR3 is TGTGCCAGCGAGTTGGGAGGCGAGCAGTACTTC. It encodes CASELGGEQYF.

V gene TRBV19 combines with J gene TRBJ1-2; D call uncertain. CDR1 and CDR2 from the germline V gene are LNHDA and SQIVND (reference sequence). The CDR3 consists of 10 residues. V was clipped by 8 bases and J by 7 bases, with 8 bases between them. Here the CDR3 DNA reads TGTGCCAGTTCAGCGGGTGGCTACACCTTC. Encoded protein: CASSAGGYTF.

V and J are TRBV2 and TRBJ2-1; TRBD2 matches 9 bases. V shed 1 base and J 4 bases; nucleotides not matched to a gene: 8. The CDR3 covers 17 residues. The germline CDR1 and CDR2 sequences are SNHLY and FYNNEI. This CDR3 reads CASSEGGRGGAYNEQFF. Here the CDR3 DNA reads TGTGCCAGCAGTGAAGGTGGGCGGGGGGGCGCGTACAATGAGCAGTTCTTC.

V is TRBV11-3 and J is TRBJ1-3; TRBD1 matches 8 bases. CDR1 is SGHNT and CDR2 is YENEEA in the germline V gene. The V and J ends lost 1 base and 2 bases, in that order; junction bases with no gene match: 1. This CDR3 is 15 amino acids long. CDR3 protein: CASSLGDRTGNTIYF. As DNA, the CDR3 is TGTGCCAGCAGCTTAGGGGACAGGACTGGAAACACCATATATTTT.

V usage is TRBV7-9 and J usage is TRBJ1-1; D gene uncertain. V was shortened by 0 bases and J by 1 base, with 6 bases between the two germline ends. Germline lookup yields CDR1 SEHNR and CDR2 FQNEAQ (reference sequence). CDR3 length: 14 amino acids. The CDR3 sequence is CASSLAGKNTEAFF. CDR3 in DNA: TGTGCCAGCAGCTTAGCAGGGAAGAACACTGAAGCTTTCTTT.

This clone was recorded only once. This sequence joins TRBV7-2 and TRBJ2-7; TRBD2 matches 13 bases. The J segment lost 2 bases and the V segment lost 5 bases, leaving 3 bases of the junction unmatched. The CDR3 totals 15 residues. CDR1 and CDR2 (germline): SGHTA, FQGNSA. The CDR3 coding sequence is TGTGCCAGCAGCCTACTAGCGGGGGGGACCTACGAGCAGTACTTC. Its protein product is CASSLLAGGTYEQYF.

V is TRBV5-5 and J is TRBJ1-4; D gene ambiguous. The ends were cut back, 6 bases at V and 8 bases at J, with 20 bases in the middle. The CDR3 consists of 15 residues. Germline lookup yields CDR1 SGHKS and CDR2 YYEKEE (reference sequence). This CDR3 reads CASTPWAPGFEKLFF. As DNA, the CDR3 is TGTGCCAGCACCCCCTGGGCCCCCGGTTTCGAAAAACTGTTTTTT. The full variable domain, with the rest looked up from reference TRBV5-5 and TRBJ1-4, is DAGVTQSPTHLIKTRGQQVTLRCSPISGHKSVSWYQQVLGQGPQFIFQYYEKEERGRGNFPDRFSARQFPNYSSELNVNALLLGDSALYLCASTPWAPGFEKLFFGSGTQLSVL.

The rearrangement links TRBV18 to TRBJ2-7; D is unresolved. Trimming pared 1 base from V and 3 bases from J, leaving 7 bases between. The CDR3 contains 13 residues. Germline CDR1 is KGHSH and CDR2 is LQKENI. The CDR3 region has the DNA TGTGCCAGCTCACCACAGCCCGTCTACGAGCAGTACTTC. Protein product: CASSPQPVYEQYF.

V is TRBV7-9 and J is TRBJ2-3, with 9 nucleotides matching TRBD1. Germline V lookup: CDR1 SEHNR, CDR2 FQNEAQ (reference sequence). This CDR3 is built from 13 residues. J lost 5 bases, V lost 5 bases, and 2 bases had no gene match. The CDR3 spells CASSGQGRDTQYF. In nucleotides, the CDR3 is TGTGCCAGCAGCGGACAGGGGAGAGATACGCAGTATTTT. Supplemented by reference TRBV7-9 and TRBJ2-3, the full variable domain reads DTGVSQNPRHKITKRGQNVTFRCDPISEHNRLYWYRQTLGQGPEFLTYFQNEAQLEKSRLLSDRFSAERPKGSFSTLEIQRTEQGDSAMYLCASSGQGRDTQYFGPGTRLTVL.

This clone was detected once. This rearrangement joins TRBV6-5 to TRBJ2-2, with no clear D. The ends were cut back, 7 bases at V and 5 bases at J, with 11 bases in the middle. The CDR3 is made up of 13 amino acids. Germline CDR1 MNHEY, CDR2 SVGAGI. This CDR3 reads CASNHGPTGELFF. CDR3 DNA: TGTGCCAGCAATCACGGGCCAACCGGGGAGCTGTTTTTT.